The 10 T cell receptor beta chains below come from one sample, sequenced in a study of response to subunit inactivated influenza vaccine. TCRdb called the RT-PCR reads again in MiXCR, with one record for every CDR3 protein. The sample contains some 800,000 distinct CDR3 sequences, 21% of which appear only once. Material: PBMCs from blood, obtained 4 to 6 days after vaccination. All receptors come from a man aged 45-60 years who received an inactivated influenza vaccine.

The chain couples TRBV4-3 to TRBJ2-1; 11 bases are shared with TRBD2. The CDR3 totals 15 residues. With 1 base clipped from V and 8 bases from J, the junction kept 4 bases outside the gene matches. CDR1 is LGHNA, CDR2 YSLEER, per germline. The CDR3 coding sequence is TGCGCCAGCAGCCAAGGACTAGCGGGGTATGATGAGCAGTTCTTC. Its protein is CASSQGLAGYDEQFF.

The chain couples TRBV27 to TRBJ2-1; D might be TRBD2 (5 bases). The CDR3 runs 18 residues. CDR1 and CDR2 from the germline V gene are MNHEY and SMNVEV (reference sequence). V was pared by 5 bases and J by 4 bases, with 24 bases between. The CDR3 is CASSPIVTGIAPYNEQFF. In DNA, the CDR3 is TGTGCCAGCAGTCCCATCGTGACGGGGATCGCTCCGTACAATGAGCAGTTCTTC.

This chain uses TRBV7-2 with TRBJ2-3; tentative D call: TRBD1 (6 bases). The V and J ends lost 4 bases and 7 bases respectively, with 18 bases between them. CDR3 length: 15 residues. From germline, CDR1 is SGHTA and CDR2 FQGNSA. The CDR3 DNA follows: TGTGCCAGCAGCTGGGACACCAACTGGGGGTATACGCAGTATTTT. Translation gives CASSWDTNWGYTQYF.

This clonotype was seen only once. This chain joins TRBV7-2 and TRBJ2-7; 10 bases are shared with TRBD1. V was pared by 5 bases and J by 6 bases, with 7 bases of the junction left unmatched. The CDR3 loop spans 14 amino acids. Germline V gene lookup returns CDR1 SGHTA and CDR2 FQGNSA. CDR3 DNA sequence: TGTGCCAGCAGCCTGGACAGGGGGGTTCCCGAGCAGTACTTC. It codes for CASSLDRGVPEQYF.

CDR3 in DNA: TGTGCCAGCAGATATCTCGAGGAGTCCTACGAGCAGTACTTC. Translation gives CASRYLEESYEQYF. This chain uses TRBV6-2 or TRBV6-3 with TRBJ2-7; D is uncertain. CDR1 is MNHEY and CDR2 is SVGEGT in the germline V gene. The CDR3 sequence is 14 residues long. V lost 6 bases and J 1 base, leaving 13 bases between the germline ends.

The chain joins TRBV21-1 to TRBJ2-5; the tabulated D call, TRBD1, remains unverified against the DNA. TRBV21-1 is a documented pseudogene. The CDR3 spans 15 residues. CDR3 amino acids: CASSNLETGQETQYF. The CDR3 coding sequence is TGTGCCAGCAGCAACCTGGAGACAGGGCAAGAGACCCAGTACTTC.

This clonotype has a handful of counts. The gene calls are TRBV27 and TRBJ2-2; 12 bases are a match to TRBD2. Germline CDR1 and CDR2: MNHEY and SMNVEV (reference sequence). The CDR3 is made up of 17 amino acids. J lost 7 bases, V lost 1 base, and 7 bases had no gene match. The CDR3 region has the DNA TGTGCCAGCAGTTTATGGCTAGCGGGGGGGCCGTACGGGGAGCTGTTTTTT. It is translated as CASSLWLAGGPYGELFF.

There are a few counts of this clonotype. The chain has TRBV7-2 and TRBJ1-1, with D uncertain. Trimming stripped 2 bases from V and 6 bases from J, with 7 bases between. The CDR3 spans 12 residues. In germline, CDR1 is SGHTA, CDR2 FQGNSA. CDR3 nucleotides: TGTGCCAGCAGCTTATACAGAGCTGAAGCTTTCTTT. It yields the protein CASSLYRAEAFF.

V and J are TRBV6-1 and TRBJ2-7; 8 nucleotides line up with TRBD1. V trimming: 4 bases; J trimming: 0 bases; junction bases outside the gene matches: 14. The CDR3 is made up of 18 amino acids. Germline V lookup: CDR1 MNHNS, CDR2 SASEGT. The CDR3 loop reads CASSADRVKIIPSYEQYF. CDR3 sequence (DNA): TGTGCCAGCAGTGCGGACAGGGTCAAAATCATCCCCTCCTACGAGCAGTACTTC.

This clonotype was found a few times. The V gene is TRBV4-2, the J gene TRBJ2-1; 9 nucleotides agree with TRBD2. The trim removed 0 bases at V and 8 bases at J, leaving 8 bases unmatched. CDR1 is LGHNA and CDR2 is YNFKEQ in the germline V gene. This CDR3 is 16 amino acids long. Written as DNA, the CDR3 is TGTGCCAGCAGCCAAGAAGGCGCGGGGGGGCCTTATGAGCAGTTCTTC. Protein: CASSQEGAGGPYEQFF.